A selection of T cell receptor beta chains follows, all from one sample in a study of shared clonotypes between healthy human individuals. Measured with immunoSEQ multiplex PCR; TCRdb has only the in-frame clones, and not every one. Among over a million clones listed, 75% to 85% were seen once. Sequenced: memory CD4+ T cells from PBMCs. These receptors all stem from a man aged 18 to 29 in good health. Some clones in this sample may be carry-over from other donors' samples. Both conserved end residues are trimmed from each CDR3.

v_gene | CDR3aa
TRBV11-2 | ASSLDWGAGETQY
TRBV28 | ASSFVQGPYYGYT
TRBV5-1 | ASKDRGDTGELF
TRBV21-1 | ASSDRDRGKAGANVLT
TRBV27 | ASSFRQGSYGYT
TRBV7-9 | ASSRYFTGELF
TRBV19 | ASSIYRGNYGYT
TRBV5-1 | ASSSTGGNQPQH
TRBV7-2 | ASSLRSGEGEIPYEQY
TRBV5-1 | ASSSTGTGGPYEQY